The clone carrying this T cell receptor (beta chain) has more than one count but fewer than ten. The V segment lost 7 bases and the J segment 0 bases; nucleotides outside the gene matches: 4. Germline CDR1 LNHDA, CDR2 SQIVND (reference sequence). This CDR3 comprises 15 residues. The data originate from a study of blood T cell repertoires in COVID-19. On the study more broadly: From the United States, Italy and Spain came samples of acute and convalescent COVID-19. PBMCs, B-cell-depleted T cells, or T cells provided the cDNA or gDNA that made up the material.

Original analysis: Amplification from reference gene primers served as the basis for estimated nucleated cell counts. Libraries were prepared by immunoSEQ multiplex PCR; TCRdb keeps only in-frame clonotypes and omits some of them. The V and J calls and the clone size are those of that table, but D and trimming were determined from the DNA. The table lists roughly 100,000 clones, 90% of them singletons. This clonotype was obtained from a middle-aged man with acute or convalescent COVID-19. V and J are TRBV19 and TRBJ2-3, with TRBD2 identical over 10 bases. The sequenced sample was peripheral blood. The CDR3 loop is CASKGLAPSTDTQYF. The CDR3 DNA reads TGTGCCAGTAAGGGACTAGCGCCTAGCACAGATACGCAGTATTTT.